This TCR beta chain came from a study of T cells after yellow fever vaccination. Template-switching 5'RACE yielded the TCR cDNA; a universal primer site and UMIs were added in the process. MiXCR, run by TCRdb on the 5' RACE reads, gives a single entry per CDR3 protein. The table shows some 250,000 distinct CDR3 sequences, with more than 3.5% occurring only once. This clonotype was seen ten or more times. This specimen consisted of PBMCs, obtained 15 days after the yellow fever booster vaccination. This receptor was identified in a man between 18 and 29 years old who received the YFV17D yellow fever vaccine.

CDR3: CSAGGGGDYNEQFF. The CDR3, as DNA: TGCAGTGCTGGGGGAGGGGGCGACTACAATGAGCAGTTCTTC. V and J are TRBV20-1 and TRBJ2-1, with D perhaps assigned TRBD1 or TRBD2 (7 bases each). V was shortened by 5 bases and J by 3 bases, with 14 bases between the two germline ends. This CDR3 region has 14 residues. Germline V lookup: CDR1 DFQATT, CDR2 SNEGSKA (reference sequence).